This TCR beta chain was recorded in a study of shared clonotypes between healthy human individuals. Deletions cut 3 bases from V and 3 bases from J, with 12 bases between. The CDR3 extends over 14 amino acids. Germline-derived CDR1 and CDR2 are LNHDA and SQIVND (reference sequence). This clone has a single count. Sequenced by immunoSEQ multiplex PCR; TCRdb stores in-frame clones only, minus some. The table includes roughly 2.2 million clones, 85% to 95% detected once. CD4+ cells were split into CD45RA+ naive and CD45RA-negative memory subsets. This sequence was found in a man between 18 and 35 years old in good health. Some clones in this sample may be carry-over from other donors' samples. The sequenced material came from naive CD4+ T cells from PBMCs. Subset: CD45RA+ positively selected. V usage is TRBV19 and J usage is TRBJ2-7, with D possibly matching TRBD2 (6 bases). In nucleotides, the CDR3 is TGTGCCAGTAGTATCCGGGGGATGAACTACGAGCAGTACTTC. The encoded protein is CASSIRGMNYEQYF.